Listed below are T cell receptor beta chains from one sample, sequenced in a study of early T cells in non-severe SARS-CoV-2 infection. MiXCR, applied by TCRdb to the 5' RACE reads, yields one record per CDR3 protein. Of 85,000 to 100,000 distinct CDR3 sequences in the sample, 16% are singletons; the top ten hold 1.3%. Input material: whole blood. The receptors stem from an adult who was a healthcare worker with PCR-confirmed SARS-CoV-2 infection or an uninfected control (not recorded which). The CDR3 runs from the conserved cysteine through the conserved F or W. Each record gives: V gene, J gene, D gene, clone size, CDR3 protein, CDR3 DNA. A D gene is named only where the DNA matches it firmly. A row's size may be missing; if present it is once, few, many or a size class.

V gene: TRBV5-1; J gene: TRBJ2-1; D gene: .; clone size: few; CDR3 protein: CASSQDLHNEQFF; CDR3 DNA: TGCGCCAGCAGCCAAGACTTGCACAATGAGCAGTTCTTC
V gene: TRBV7-2; J gene: TRBJ1-1; D gene: .; clone size: .; CDR3 protein: CASSLALGLGAFF; CDR3 DNA: TGTGCCAGCAGCTTAGCGCTGGGATTGGGAGCTTTCTTT
V gene: TRBV7-9; J gene: TRBJ2-7; D gene: .; clone size: few; CDR3 protein: CASSFQTDYPGYEQYF; CDR3 DNA: TGTGCCAGCAGCTTTCAAACGGATTACCCCGGTTACGAGCAGTACTTC
V gene: TRBV10-3; J gene: TRBJ2-1; D gene: .; clone size: .; CDR3 protein: CAISEFSGSSYNEQFF; CDR3 DNA: TGTGCCATCAGTGAGTTTTCAGGGAGCTCCTACAATGAGCAGTTCTTC
V gene: TRBV19; J gene: TRBJ2-7; D gene: .; clone size: few; CDR3 protein: CASSLEEGSPSYEQYF; CDR3 DNA: TGTGCCAGTAGTCTCGAGGAGGGAAGTCCTTCCTACGAGCAGTACTTC
V gene: TRBV18; J gene: TRBJ1-2; D gene: .; clone size: many; CDR3 protein: CASSPSATNYGYTF; CDR3 DNA: TGTGCCAGCTCACCATCAGCCACTAACTATGGCTACACCTTC
V gene: TRBV30; J gene: TRBJ1-5; D gene: .; clone size: few; CDR3 protein: CAWSKGSTNQPQHF; CDR3 DNA: TGTGCCTGGAGTAAAGGTTCTACTAATCAGCCCCAGCATTTT
V gene: TRBV7-9; J gene: TRBJ1-1; D gene: .; clone size: few; CDR3 protein: CASSQPSNTEAFF; CDR3 DNA: TGTGCCAGCAGCCAACCCTCCAACACTGAAGCTTTCTTT
V gene: TRBV5-1; J gene: TRBJ2-1; D gene: .; clone size: few; CDR3 protein: CASSFVAGFEEQFF; CDR3 DNA: TGCGCCAGCAGCTTCGTGGCGGGGTTCGAGGAGCAGTTCTTC
V gene: TRBV7-2; J gene: TRBJ2-4; D gene: TRBD2; clone size: .; CDR3 protein: CASSSPTSGRQNIQYF; CDR3 DNA: TGTGCCAGCAGCTCTCCGACTAGCGGGAGGCAAAACATTCAGTACTTC
V gene: TRBV6-2/TRBV6-3; J gene: TRBJ2-1; D gene: TRBD2; clone size: few; CDR3 protein: CASTELAGVTNNEQFF; CDR3 DNA: TGTGCCAGCACCGAACTAGCGGGGGTCACTAACAATGAGCAGTTCTTC
V gene: TRBV29-1; J gene: TRBJ1-2; D gene: .; clone size: many; CDR3 protein: CSVDEGGYGYTF; CDR3 DNA: TGCAGCGTTGATGAGGGCGGCTATGGCTACACCTTC
V gene: TRBV6-6; J gene: TRBJ2-1; D gene: .; clone size: .; CDR3 protein: CASTPPSNEQFF; CDR3 DNA: TGTGCCAGCACCCCGCCGTCCAATGAGCAGTTCTTC
V gene: TRBV19; J gene: TRBJ2-2; D gene: .; clone size: .; CDR3 protein: CASSSPGWGDTGELFF; CDR3 DNA: TGTGCCAGTAGTTCCCCCGGGTGGGGGGACACCGGGGAGCTGTTTTTT
V gene: TRBV5-6; J gene: TRBJ2-7; D gene: TRBD2; clone size: .; CDR3 protein: CASSVGRGSGKGYEQYF; CDR3 DNA: TGTGCCAGCAGCGTGGGGCGGGGTAGCGGGAAAGGATACGAGCAGTACTTC
V gene: TRBV27; J gene: TRBJ2-7; D gene: .; clone size: few; CDR3 protein: CASSLSSSMEQYF; CDR3 DNA: TGTGCCAGCAGTTTATCGTCCTCAATGGAGCAGTACTTC
V gene: TRBV12-3/TRBV12-4; J gene: TRBJ2-7; D gene: TRBD2; clone size: few; CDR3 protein: CASSPRLAGVYEQYF; CDR3 DNA: TGTGCCAGCAGTCCCCGGCTAGCGGGGGTCTACGAGCAGTACTTC
V gene: TRBV2; J gene: TRBJ2-1; D gene: .; clone size: .; CDR3 protein: CASEGRYNEQFF; CDR3 DNA: TGTGCCAGCGAGGGACGCTACAATGAGCAGTTCTTC
V gene: TRBV18; J gene: TRBJ2-3; D gene: .; clone size: many; CDR3 protein: CASSPSTDTQYF; CDR3 DNA: TGTGCCAGCTCACCAAGCACAGATACGCAGTATTTT
V gene: TRBV19; J gene: TRBJ1-5; D gene: .; clone size: few; CDR3 protein: CASSKQGIGNQPQHF; CDR3 DNA: TGTGCCAGTAGTAAACAGGGTATCGGCAATCAGCCCCAGCATTTT
V gene: TRBV12-3/TRBV12-4; J gene: TRBJ2-3; D gene: TRBD1; clone size: few; CDR3 protein: CASSYQGASTDTQYF; CDR3 DNA: TGTGCCAGCAGTTATCAGGGGGCCAGCACAGATACGCAGTATTTT
V gene: TRBV9; J gene: TRBJ1-1; D gene: .; clone size: .; CDR3 protein: CASSVEPDLNTEAFF; CDR3 DNA: TGTGCCAGCAGCGTAGAGCCGGACTTGAACACTGAAGCTTTCTTT
V gene: TRBV27; J gene: TRBJ1-3; D gene: .; clone size: few; CDR3 protein: CASRDSVSSENTIYF; CDR3 DNA: TGTGCCAGCAGAGACAGCGTAAGCTCTGAAAACACCATATATTTT
V gene: TRBV9; J gene: TRBJ2-3; D gene: TRBD2; clone size: once; CDR3 protein: CASSGIAGGVTDTQYF; CDR3 DNA: TGTGCCAGCAGCGGGATAGCGGGAGGGGTAACAGATACGCAGTATTTT
V gene: TRBV20-1; J gene: TRBJ2-1; D gene: .; clone size: few; CDR3 protein: CSARLPSSYNEQFF; CDR3 DNA: TGCAGTGCTAGACTTCCGAGCTCCTACAATGAGCAGTTCTTC
V gene: TRBV20-1; J gene: TRBJ1-2; D gene: .; clone size: .; CDR3 protein: CSARDPRGGDNGYTF; CDR3 DNA: TGCAGTGCTAGAGACCCCCGGGGAGGGGATAATGGCTACACCTTC
V gene: TRBV21-1; J gene: TRBJ1-1; D gene: .; clone size: .; CDR3 protein: CASSKDAGFEAGKAFF; CDR3 DNA: TGTGCCAGCAGCAAAGACGCAGGGTTTGAGGCGGGAAAAGCTTTCTTT